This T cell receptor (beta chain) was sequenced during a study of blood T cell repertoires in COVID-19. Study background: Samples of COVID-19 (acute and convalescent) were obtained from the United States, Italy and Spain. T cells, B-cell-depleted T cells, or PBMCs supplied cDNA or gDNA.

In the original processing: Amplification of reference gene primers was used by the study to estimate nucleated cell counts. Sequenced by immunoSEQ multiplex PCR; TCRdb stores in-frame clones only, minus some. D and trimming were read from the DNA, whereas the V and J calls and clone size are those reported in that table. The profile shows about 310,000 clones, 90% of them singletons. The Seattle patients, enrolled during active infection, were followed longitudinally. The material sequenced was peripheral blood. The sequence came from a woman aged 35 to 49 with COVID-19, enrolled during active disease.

The CDR3 is CASSLGLPYSNQPQHF. DNA for the CDR3: TGTGCCAGCAGTTTAGGACTACCCTATAGCAATCAGCCCCAGCATTTT. This sequence joins TRBV27 and TRBJ1-5; D is ambiguous. CDR3 length: 16 residues. Trimming removed 2 bases at V and 0 bases at J, with 11 bases between. Germline V gene sequence: CDR1 MNHEY, CDR2 SMNVEV (reference sequence).